Listed below are T cell receptor beta chains from one sample, sequenced in a study of cytomegalovirus exposure and HLA in healthy donors. Profiling relied on immunoSEQ multiplex PCR, and the TCRdb table lists in-frame clones only, not all of them. The table includes roughly 100,000 clones, about 85% detected once. The sample consisted of PBMCs. The receptor source for this set is a man aged 25 to 40 in good health and CMV-seronegative. Both conserved end residues are part of each CDR3. A D gene is named only where the DNA matches it firmly. Size is omitted from some rows. Given values are once, few, many or a class for expanded clones.

V	J	D	size	DNA	CDR3
TRBV5-1	TRBJ2-7	TRBD1	.	TGCGCCAGCAGCCCGGCCGGGGCAGGGGGCTTGTACGAGCAGTACTTC	CASSPAGAGGLYEQYF
TRBV11-3	TRBJ1-1	TRBD1	.	TGTGCCAGCAGCTTAGACGGGACAGACAACACTGAAGCTTTCTTT	CASSLDGTDNTEAFF
TRBV5-6	TRBJ2-1	TRBD2	few	TGTGCCAGCAGGAGACCGGGACTAGCCAACAATGAGCAGTTCTTC	CASRRPGLANNEQFF
TRBV4-2	TRBJ1-5	.	once	TGTGCCAGCAGCCAAGAACACAATCAGCCCCAGCATTTT	CASSQEHNQPQHF
TRBV4-1	TRBJ2-5	TRBD1	few	TGCGCCAGCAGCCAAGATTGGCGGACAGGGGGCCGCGAGACCCAGTACTTC	CASSQDWRTGGRETQYF
TRBV11-3	TRBJ2-5	.	.	TGTGCCAGCAGCTTAATGGGACAAGCCCAAGAGACCCAGTACTTC	CASSLMGQAQETQYF
TRBV28	TRBJ2-5	.	few	TGTGCCAGCAGCGGAGCGTACCAAGAGACCCAGTACTTC	CASSGAYQETQYF
TRBV19	TRBJ1-5	.	.	TGTGCCACAAACCCTCCCGGCAGGGGTAATCAGCCCCAGCATTTT	CATNPPGRGNQPQHF
TRBV11-2	TRBJ2-1	TRBD2	.	TGTGCCAGCAGGATAGCGGGGGCCCGCAATGAGCAGTTCTTC	CASRIAGARNEQFF
TRBV7-8	TRBJ2-6	.	.	TGTGCCAGCAGCGAAACCAGGACTGGGGCCAACGTCCTGACTTTC	CASSETRTGANVLTF
TRBV11-2	TRBJ1-1	.	.	TGTGCCAGCAGCTTATTGACAGGCGTGAACACTGAAGCTTTCTTT	CASSLLTGVNTEAFF
TRBV27	TRBJ1-6	.	.	TGTGCCAGCAGTTTGCGGGGGGCCTATAATTCACCCCTCCACTTT	CASSLRGAYNSPLHF
TRBV4-3	TRBJ2-7	TRBD2	.	TGCGCCAGCAGCCAACAGACTAGCGGATCCTACGAGCAGTACTTC	CASSQQTSGSYEQYF
TRBV6-1	TRBJ1-5	.	.	TGTGCCAGTGAGGCACCGGCTGCTTCTAATCAGCCCCAGCATTTT	CASEAPAASNQPQHF
TRBV9	TRBJ1-2	TRBD1	.	TGTGCCAGCAGCGCCGGGACAGGGGGGTACTATGGCTACACCTTC	CASSAGTGGYYGYTF
TRBV4-2	TRBJ2-3	TRBD2	few	TGTGCCACCTCGGGGGGTCGTGGAGATACGCAGTATTTT	CATSGGRGDTQYF
TRBV6-5	TRBJ1-2	.	.	TGTGCCACCAGGACAGCTAGAAACTATGGCTACACCTTC	CATRTARNYGYTF
TRBV19	TRBJ2-7	TRBD2	few	TGTGCCAGTAGCGAAACTAGCGGGGGTACATACGAGCAGTACTTC	CASSETSGGTYEQYF
TRBV28	TRBJ1-2	.	.	TGTGCCAGCTCACAGGGCTTCGACTATGGCTACACCTTC	CASSQGFDYGYTF
TRBV6-5	TRBJ2-7	.	.	TGTGCCAGCAGTTACTCGATTGTGTCGGAGGAGTACTTC	CASSYSIVSEEYF
TRBV5-1	TRBJ2-1	TRBD2	.	TGCGCCAGCAGCCCCTGGAGCGGGGGGGAAAACAATGAGCAGTTCTTC	CASSPWSGGENNEQFF
TRBV27	TRBJ2-7	TRBD2	.	TGTGCCAGTAGCGGGACTCTCTCCTACGAGCAGTACTTC	CASSGTLSYEQYF
TRBV10-3	TRBJ2-5	.	.	TGTGCCGTCTCTGTGCAGGGGTTTGAGACCCAGTACTTC	CAVSVQGFETQYF
TRBV6-1	TRBJ1-2	.	.	TGTGCCAGCAGTAGGGGTAACTATGGCTACACCTTC	CASSRGNYGYTF
TRBV9	TRBJ2-1	.	.	TGTGCCAGCAGCGTAGCAGGGGACTCCTACAATGAGCAGTTCTTC	CASSVAGDSYNEQFF
TRBV5-1	TRBJ1-3	.	.	TGCGCCAGCAGCTTGGATGGCAGCTCTGGAAACACCATATATTTT	CASSLDGSSGNTIYF
TRBV7-2	TRBJ1-1	TRBD1	.	TGTGCCAGCAGCTCTACAGGGGCGGTCACTGAAGCTTTCTTT	CASSSTGAVTEAFF
TRBV5-6	TRBJ1-2	TRBD1	.	TGTGCCAGCAGCAAGGGACAGGGGGACTATGGCTACACCTTC	CASSKGQGDYGYTF
TRBV6-5	TRBJ1-5	.	.	TGTGCCAGCTCCCCACCGAGTGAACGCAATCAGCCCCAGCATTTT	CASSPPSERNQPQHF
TRBV19	TRBJ1-5	.	.	TGTGCCAGTAGTGTCGGGGGGGCGGCGGTTCAGCCCCAGCATTTT	CASSVGGAAVQPQHF
TRBV9	TRBJ2-7	.	.	TGTGCCAGCAGCGCGACGACACTTTCCTACGAGCAGTACTTC	CASSATTLSYEQYF
TRBV27	TRBJ2-3	TRBD1	.	TGTGCCAGCAGGTGGTTACAGGGGCCAATTGATACGCAGTATTTT	CASRWLQGPIDTQYF
TRBV7-9	TRBJ2-5	TRBD2	.	TGTGCCAGCAGCTTAGGGATGACTAGCGGAGAAGAGACCCAGTACTTC	CASSLGMTSGEETQYF
TRBV11-3	TRBJ2-1	.	.	TGTGCCAGCAGCCCAGGGTCCTCCTACAATGAGCAGTTCTTC	CASSPGSSYNEQFF
TRBV27	TRBJ1-1	.	.	TGTGCCAGCAGTTTGACGAGGGCGAACACTGAAGCTTTCTTT	CASSLTRANTEAFF
TRBV9	TRBJ2-7	.	once	TGTGCCAGCAGCCCCTCAGGAGGCACCTACGAGCAGTACTTC	CASSPSGGTYEQYF
TRBV4-1	TRBJ2-5	TRBD2	.	TGCGCCAGCAGCCAAGAGGAGGGACCGGGGGGTGGGGAAGAGACCCAGTACTTC	CASSQEEGPGGGEETQYF
TRBV6-1	TRBJ2-7	TRBD2	once	TGTGCCAGCAGTGAAATCCCGGGGGGTGGAAGATCCTACGAGCAGTACTTC	CASSEIPGGGRSYEQYF
TRBV5-8	TRBJ2-7	TRBD2	.	TGTGCCAGCAGCTTGGTTTGGCTAGCGGGTGGCGGAAGCTCCTACGAGCAGTACTTC	CASSLVWLAGGGSSYEQYF
TRBV30	TRBJ2-3	TRBD2	.	TGTGCCTGGAGTGAGCGGGGGTCCCTCACAGATACGCAGTATTTT	CAWSERGSLTDTQYF
TRBV6-1	TRBJ2-2	.	.	TGTGCCAGCAGTGAAGTATCCACCGGGGAGCTGTTTTTT	CASSEVSTGELFF
TRBV18	TRBJ2-7	.	.	TGTGCCAGCTCACCAGGGGCTCAGGGGAACTACGAGCAGTACTTC	CASSPGAQGNYEQYF
TRBV11-2	TRBJ2-2	.	.	TGTGCCAGCAGCTGGGGGCGGAACACCGGGGAGCTGTTTTTT	CASSWGRNTGELFF
TRBV29-1	TRBJ2-2	.	.	TGCAGCGCCCGTGGACCCTGGACAGATTTGGGGCGCACCGGGGAGCTGTTTTTT	CSARGPWTDLGRTGELFF
TRBV19	TRBJ2-7	TRBD2	once	TGTGCCAGTAGGGGACCGGGGGGGAAGAACGAGCAGTACTTC	CASRGPGGKNEQYF
TRBV19	TRBJ2-7	TRBD2	.	TGTGCCAGCCGGGTAGCGGGAGGTTCCGGCGAGCAGTACTTC	CASRVAGGSGEQYF
TRBV9	TRBJ2-4	TRBD1	.	TGTGCCAGCAGCGTAGGGAGCAGGGGGATGAACATTCAGTACTTC	CASSVGSRGMNIQYF
TRBV5-8	TRBJ2-7	TRBD2	.	TGTGCCAGCAGCCCCGTGACTAGCGGGGTCCCCTACGAGCAGTACTTC	CASSPVTSGVPYEQYF
TRBV28	TRBJ2-7	TRBD1	.	TGTGCCAGCAGTAAAGAGGGGGCCGAGCAGTACTTC	CASSKEGAEQYF
TRBV4-3	TRBJ2-7	TRBD1	.	TGCGCCAGCAGCTATGGGACAGGGGGTCACTACGAGCAGTACTTC	CASSYGTGGHYEQYF
TRBV27	TRBJ1-1	.	.	TGTGCCAGCAGTTTTTTAATGAACACTGAAGCTTTCTTT	CASSFLMNTEAFF
TRBV7-6	TRBJ2-2	.	.	TGTGCCAGCACCCCCGACACCGGGGAGCTGTTTTTT	CASTPDTGELFF
TRBV28	TRBJ2-7	.	.	TGTGCCAGCAGGGGCCAGGGGAGCTCCTACGAGCAGTACTTC	CASRGQGSSYEQYF
TRBV5-4	TRBJ2-3	TRBD2	.	TGTGCCACCACTAGCGGGGGGGGAGATACGCAGTATTTT	CATTSGGGDTQYF
TRBV29-1	TRBJ2-2	.	.	TGCAGCGTTGTTAGCAGGGACACCGGGGAGCTGTTTTTT	CSVVSRDTGELFF
TRBV5-4	TRBJ2-7	TRBD1	.	TGTGCCAGCAGCTTGGATCTGCCAGGGGGCTACCAGACCTCCTACGAGCAGTACTTC	CASSLDLPGGYQTSYEQYF
TRBV7-9	TRBJ2-7	.	.	TGTGCCAGCAGCTTGGGCAGGGAAATCCCCGAGCAGTACTTC	CASSLGREIPEQYF